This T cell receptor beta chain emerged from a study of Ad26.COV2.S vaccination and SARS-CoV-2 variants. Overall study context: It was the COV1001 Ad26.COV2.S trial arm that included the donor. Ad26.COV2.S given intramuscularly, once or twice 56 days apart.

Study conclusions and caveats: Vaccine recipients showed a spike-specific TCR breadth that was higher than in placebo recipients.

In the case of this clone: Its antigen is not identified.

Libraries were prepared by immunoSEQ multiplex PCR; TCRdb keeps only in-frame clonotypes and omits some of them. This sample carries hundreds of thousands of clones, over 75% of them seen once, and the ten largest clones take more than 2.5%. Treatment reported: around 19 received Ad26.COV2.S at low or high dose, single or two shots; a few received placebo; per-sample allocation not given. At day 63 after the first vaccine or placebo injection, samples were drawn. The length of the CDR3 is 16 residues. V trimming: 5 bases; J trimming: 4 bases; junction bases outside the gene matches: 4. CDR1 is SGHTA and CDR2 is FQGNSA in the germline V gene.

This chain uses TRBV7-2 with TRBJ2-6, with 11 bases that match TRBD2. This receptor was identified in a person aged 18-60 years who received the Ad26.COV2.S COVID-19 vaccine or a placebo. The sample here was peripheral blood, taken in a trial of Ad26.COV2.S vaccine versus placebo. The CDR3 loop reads CASSISGGAGANVLTF. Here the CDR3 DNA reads TGTGCCAGCAGCATTAGCGGGGGGGCCGGGGCCAACGTCCTGACTTTC. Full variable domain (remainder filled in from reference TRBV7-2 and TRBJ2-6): GAGVSQSPSNKVTEKGKDVELRCDPISGHTALYWYRQSLGQGLEFLIYFQGNSAPDKSGLPSDRFSAERTGGSVSTLTIQRTQQEDSAVYLCASSISGGAGANVLTFGAGSRLTVL.